This T cell receptor beta chain derives from a study of control samples from healthy donors and cancer patients. Looked up from germline, CDR1 is GTSNPN and CDR2 is SVGIG (reference sequence). The CDR3 is 13 residues long. V lost 0 bases and J lost 2, with 5 bases in between. Sequenced by immunoSEQ multiplex PCR; TCRdb stores in-frame clones only, minus some. The sample consists of 130,000 to 150,000 clones, around nine tenths of them appearing once. Details on this clone: Other DNA sequences in this specimen translate into the identical CDR3.

Source material: blood. V is TRBV30 and J is TRBJ1-5, with D hard to call. The sequence was obtained from a man younger than 40 in good health. CDR3 protein: CAWSVRGNQPQHF. In DNA form, the CDR3 reads TGTGCCTGGAGTGTACGGGGCAATCAGCCCCAGCATTTT.